The TCR beta chain under discussion was sequenced for a study of T cell changes during pregnancy in multiple sclerosis. The table came from immunoSEQ multiplex PCR; TCRdb's copy has only in-frame clones and leaves some out. The sample lists 35,000 to 45,000 clones, approximately 90% seen once, with over 0.4% in the top ten. The sequence came from a female donor in good health, enrolled as a control in a pregnancy study. The source material was CD4+ T cells from peripheral blood mononuclear cells, sampled in the first trimester of pregnancy.

CDR3 nucleotides: TGTGCCATCAGTGAGTCTCCAGGGGGGGGCTACACCTTC. It specifies CAISESPGGGYTF. V and J are TRBV10-3 and TRBJ1-2, with 7 bases matching TRBD1. The V and J ends lost 0 bases and 8 bases, in that order; junction bases with no gene match: 3. This CDR3 contains 13 residues. Germline lookup yields CDR1 ENHRY and CDR2 SYGVKD.